This T cell receptor (beta chain) emerged from a study of CD8 T cells in Susac syndrome. V gave up 2 bases and J gave up 1 base, with 6 bases separating them. Germline loops: CDR1 SQVTM, CDR2 ANQGSEA. This CDR3 has 12 residues. Random-hexamer reverse transcription was applied to roughly 0.5 to 1 ug RNA. Each CDR3 protein gets one entry after TCRdb re-called the immunoSEQ multiplex PCR reads with MiXCR. The table shows 120,000 or so distinct CDR3 sequences, with over 90% occurring only once. The clonotype comes from a human donor in good health. The chain carries TRBV29-1 and TRBJ2-7; D gene ambiguous. Sequenced sample: CD4+ T cells from PBMCs. The CDR3, as DNA: TGCAGCGTTGAACTCGCGTCCTACGAGCAGTACTTC. Residues: CSVELASYEQYF.